This T cell receptor (beta chain) was observed in a study of blood T cell repertoires in COVID-19. On the study more broadly: There were acute and convalescent COVID-19 samples, and they came from the United States, Italy and Spain.

The germline CDR1 and CDR2 sequences are SGHTA and FQGNSA. The CDR3 spans 15 residues. With 3 bases removed from V and 1 base from J, the gap between germline ends came to 10 bases. In the original analysis: Amplification from reference gene primers served as the basis for estimated nucleated cell counts. TCRdb keeps only in-frame clones here, not all; method: immunoSEQ multiplex PCR. The V and J calls and clone size are taken from that table; D and trimming were inferred from the DNA. The sample records more than 60,000 clones, around 85% being singletons. The sequencing sample was made of peripheral blood. The V call is TRBV7-2, the J call TRBJ1-5; D is unclear. The clonotype originates from a man aged 50-59 years with active COVID-19. The CDR3: CASSLAATSNQPQHF. In nucleotides, the CDR3 is TGTGCCAGCAGCTTGGCGGCAACAAGCAATCAGCCCCAGCATTTT.